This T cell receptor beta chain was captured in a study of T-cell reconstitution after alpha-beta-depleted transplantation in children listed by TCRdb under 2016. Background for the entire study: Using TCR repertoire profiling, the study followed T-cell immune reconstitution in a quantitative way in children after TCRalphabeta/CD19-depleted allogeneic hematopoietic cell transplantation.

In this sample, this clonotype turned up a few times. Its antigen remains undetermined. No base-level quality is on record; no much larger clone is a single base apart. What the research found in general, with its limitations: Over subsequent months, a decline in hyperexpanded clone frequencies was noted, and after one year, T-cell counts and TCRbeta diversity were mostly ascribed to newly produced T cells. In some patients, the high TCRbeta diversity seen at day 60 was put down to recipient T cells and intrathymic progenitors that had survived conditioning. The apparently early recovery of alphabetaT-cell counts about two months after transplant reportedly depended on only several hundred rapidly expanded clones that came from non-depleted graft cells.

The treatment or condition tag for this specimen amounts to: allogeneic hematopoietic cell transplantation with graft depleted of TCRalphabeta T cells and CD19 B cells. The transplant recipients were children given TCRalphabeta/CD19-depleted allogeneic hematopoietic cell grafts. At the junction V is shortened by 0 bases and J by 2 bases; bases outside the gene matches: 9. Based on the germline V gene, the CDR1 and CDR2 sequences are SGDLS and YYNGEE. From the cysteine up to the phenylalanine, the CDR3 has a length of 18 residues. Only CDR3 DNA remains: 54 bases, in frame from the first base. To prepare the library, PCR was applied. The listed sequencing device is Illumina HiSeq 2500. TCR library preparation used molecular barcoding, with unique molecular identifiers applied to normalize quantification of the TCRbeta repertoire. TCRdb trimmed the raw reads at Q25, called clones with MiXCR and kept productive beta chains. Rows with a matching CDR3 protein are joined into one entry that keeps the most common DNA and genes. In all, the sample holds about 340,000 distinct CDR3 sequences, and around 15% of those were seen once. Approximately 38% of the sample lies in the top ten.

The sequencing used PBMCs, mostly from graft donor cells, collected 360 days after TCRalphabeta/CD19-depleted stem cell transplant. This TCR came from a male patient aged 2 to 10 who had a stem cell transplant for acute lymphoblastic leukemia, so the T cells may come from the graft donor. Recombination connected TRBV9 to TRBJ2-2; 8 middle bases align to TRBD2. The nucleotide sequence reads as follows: TGTGCCAGCAGCGTAGCTACGGGGGGGGCCCTTAACACCGGGGAGCTGTTTTTT. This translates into CASSVATGGALNTGELFF.